This T cell receptor beta chain was identified in a study of human T cells and chemical hapten exposure. Study overall: Small volume differences among pooled libraries mainly caused per-sample TCR yield variation.

Germline CDR1 is LNHNV and CDR2 is YYDKDF (reference sequence). Trimming stripped 5 bases from V and 3 bases from J, with 7 bases between. The CDR3 runs to 13 residues. Time point reported: healthy volunteer bleed at 6 weeks. Researchers extracted total RNA from unfractionated whole blood. Individual cDNA molecules (in the library) carried attached unique molecular identifiers. TCRdb fed the RACE reads into MiXCR, producing one record per CDR3 protein. Of more than 75,000 distinct CDR3 sequences in the sample, under 10% are singletons; the top ten hold over 1.5%. The chain carries TRBV15 and TRBJ1-4; no reliable D call. Sequencing was performed on whole blood. This clonotype was obtained from a male donor in good health. Some clones in this sample may be carry-over from other donors' samples. The CDR3 is CATSREANEKLFF. The CDR3 DNA reads TGTGCCACCAGCCGGGAAGCTAATGAAAAACTGTTTTTT.